Described below is a single TCR beta chain sequence and its context. The CDR3 runs to 12 residues. Germline trimming cut 4 bases from V and 8 bases from J; bases unmatched to any gene: 3. Germline CDR1 is SEHNR and CDR2 is FQNEAQ (reference sequence). Terminally differentiated effector memory CD45RA+ cells were excluded from the naive CD8 cells, which were CD45RO-negative and positively selected for CCR7. The data were obtained in a study of shared clonotypes between healthy human individuals. The protocol was immunoSEQ multiplex PCR, while the TCRdb copy is restricted to in-frame clones and leaves out a portion. The data show about 2.1 million clones, 90% to 95% seen once.

This rearrangement joins TRBV7-9 to TRBJ2-5; 8 bases are shared with TRBD2. Input material: naive CD8+ T cells from PBMCs. The origin of this receptor is a man between 18 and 35 years old in good health. Some clones in this sample may be carry-over from other donors' samples. DNA of the CDR3: TGTGCCAGCAGCTCCGCGGGGGGAACCCAGTACTTC. Translation gives CASSSAGGTQYF.